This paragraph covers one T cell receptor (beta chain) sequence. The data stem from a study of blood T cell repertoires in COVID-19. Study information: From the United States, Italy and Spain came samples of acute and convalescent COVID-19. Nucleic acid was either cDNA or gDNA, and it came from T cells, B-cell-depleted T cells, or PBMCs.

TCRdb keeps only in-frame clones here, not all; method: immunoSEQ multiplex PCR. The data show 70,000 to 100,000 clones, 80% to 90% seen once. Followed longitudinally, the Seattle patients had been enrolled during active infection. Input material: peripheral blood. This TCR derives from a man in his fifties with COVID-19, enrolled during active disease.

Written as DNA, the CDR3 is TGTGCCATCAGTGCCCCGGGACAGGGGAACACCGGGGAGCTGTTTTTT. Translated: CAISAPGQGNTGELFF. The chain is built from TRBV10-3 and TRBJ2-2, with 9 bases fitting TRBD1. This CDR3 comprises 16 residues. Germline loops: CDR1 ENHRY, CDR2 SYGVKD. Trimming at V came to 4 bases and at J to 1 base, leaving 4 bases not matched to a gene.